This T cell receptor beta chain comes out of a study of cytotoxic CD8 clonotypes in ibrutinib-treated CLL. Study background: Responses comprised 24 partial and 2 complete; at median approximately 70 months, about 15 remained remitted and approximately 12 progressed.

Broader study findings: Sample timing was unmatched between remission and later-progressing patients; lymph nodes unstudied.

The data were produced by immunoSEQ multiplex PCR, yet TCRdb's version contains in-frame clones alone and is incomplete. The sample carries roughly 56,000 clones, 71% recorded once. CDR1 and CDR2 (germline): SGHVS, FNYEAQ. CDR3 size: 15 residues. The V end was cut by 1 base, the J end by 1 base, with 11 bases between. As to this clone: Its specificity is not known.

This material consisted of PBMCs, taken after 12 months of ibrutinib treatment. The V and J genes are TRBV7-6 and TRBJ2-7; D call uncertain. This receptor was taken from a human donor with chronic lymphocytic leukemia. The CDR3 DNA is TGTGCCAGCAGCTTAGTGGACGGCCAGTCCTACGAGCAGTACTTC. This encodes CASSLVDGQSYEQYF.